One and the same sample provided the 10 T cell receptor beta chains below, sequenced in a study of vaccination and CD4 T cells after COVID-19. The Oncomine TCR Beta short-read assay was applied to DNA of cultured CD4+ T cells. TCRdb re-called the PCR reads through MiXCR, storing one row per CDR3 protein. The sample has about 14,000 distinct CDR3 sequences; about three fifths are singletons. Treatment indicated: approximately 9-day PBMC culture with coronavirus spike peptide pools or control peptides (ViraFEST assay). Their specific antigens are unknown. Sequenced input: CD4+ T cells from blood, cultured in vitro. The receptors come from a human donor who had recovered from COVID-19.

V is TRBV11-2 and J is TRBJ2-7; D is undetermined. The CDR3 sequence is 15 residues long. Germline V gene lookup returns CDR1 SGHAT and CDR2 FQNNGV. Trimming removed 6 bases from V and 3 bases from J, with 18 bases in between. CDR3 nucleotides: TGTGCCAGCAGTTTGAGCGCGACGGTGGACTACGAGCAGTACTTC. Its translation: CASSLSATVDYEQYF.

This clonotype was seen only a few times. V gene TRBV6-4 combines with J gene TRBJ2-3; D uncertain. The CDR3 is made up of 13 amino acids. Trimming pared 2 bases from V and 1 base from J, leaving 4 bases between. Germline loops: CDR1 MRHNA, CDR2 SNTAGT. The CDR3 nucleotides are TGTGCCAGCAGTGACAGGGGCACAGATACGCAGTATTTT. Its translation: CASSDRGTDTQYF.

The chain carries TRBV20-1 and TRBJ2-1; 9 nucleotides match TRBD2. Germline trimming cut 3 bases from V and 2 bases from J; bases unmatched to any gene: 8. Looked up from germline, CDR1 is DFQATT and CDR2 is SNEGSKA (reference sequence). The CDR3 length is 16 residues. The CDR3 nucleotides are TGCAGTGCTAGGAGCATAGCGGGAGACGCCTACAATGAGCAGTTCTTC. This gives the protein CSARSIAGDAYNEQFF.

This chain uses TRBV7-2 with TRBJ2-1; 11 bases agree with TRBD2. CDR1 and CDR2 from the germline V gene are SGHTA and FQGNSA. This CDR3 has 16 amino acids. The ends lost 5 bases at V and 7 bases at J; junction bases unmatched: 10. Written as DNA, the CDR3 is TGTGCCAGCAGCCCTGATAGCGGGAGGGCCTTAAATGAGCAGTTCTTC. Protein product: CASSPDSGRALNEQFF. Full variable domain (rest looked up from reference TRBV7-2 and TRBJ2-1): GAGVSQSPSNKVTEKGKDVELRCDPISGHTALYWYRQSLGQGLEFLIYFQGNSAPDKSGLPSDRFSAERTGGSVSTLTIQRTQQEDSAVYLCASSPDSGRALNEQFFGPGTRLTVL.

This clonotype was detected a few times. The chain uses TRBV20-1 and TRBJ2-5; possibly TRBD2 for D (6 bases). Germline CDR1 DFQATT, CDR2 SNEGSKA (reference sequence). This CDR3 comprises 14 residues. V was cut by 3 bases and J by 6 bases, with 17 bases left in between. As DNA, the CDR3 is TGCAGTGCTAGTACAGGAGGGCCAGTAAAGACCCAGTACTTC. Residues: CSASTGGPVKTQYF.

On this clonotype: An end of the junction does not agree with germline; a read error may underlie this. In DNA, the CDR3 is TGCGCCAGCAACTTGGGATTGGTCAACCTTCTTGGGGAAGAGACCCAGTACTTC. Protein product: CASNLGLVNLLGEETQYF. The rearrangement uses TRBV5-1 and TRBJ2-5; D is unclear. CDR3 size: 18 residues. CDR1 is SGHRS, CDR2 YFSETQ, per germline.

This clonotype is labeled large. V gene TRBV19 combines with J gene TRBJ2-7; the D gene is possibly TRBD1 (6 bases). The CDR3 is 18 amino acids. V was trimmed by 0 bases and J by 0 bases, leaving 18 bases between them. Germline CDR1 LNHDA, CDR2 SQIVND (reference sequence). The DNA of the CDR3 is TGTGCCAGTAGTATAGATGTAGGGGACACGACTTACTCCTACGAGCAGTACTTC. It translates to CASSIDVGDTTYSYEQYF.

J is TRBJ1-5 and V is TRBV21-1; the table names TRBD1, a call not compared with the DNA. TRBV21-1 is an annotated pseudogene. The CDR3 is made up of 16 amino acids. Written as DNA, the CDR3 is TGTGCCAGCAGCATTACTCCGGGACAGGGGTCTCAGCCCCAGCATTTT. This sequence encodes CASSITPGQGSQPQHF.

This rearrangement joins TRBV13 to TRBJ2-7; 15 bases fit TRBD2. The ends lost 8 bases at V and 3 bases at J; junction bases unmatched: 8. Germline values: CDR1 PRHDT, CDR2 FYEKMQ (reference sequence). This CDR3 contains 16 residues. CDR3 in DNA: TGTGCCAGCGGAGGACTAGCGGGAGGGGGTAACTACGAGCAGTACTTC. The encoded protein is CASGGLAGGGNYEQYF.

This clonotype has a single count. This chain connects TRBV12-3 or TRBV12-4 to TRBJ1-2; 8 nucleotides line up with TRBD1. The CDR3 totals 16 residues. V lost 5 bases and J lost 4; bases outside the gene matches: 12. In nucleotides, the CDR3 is TGTGCCAGCAGTCTCAACTTACAGGGGGGAGGCTATGGCTACACCTTC. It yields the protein CASSLNLQGGGYGYTF.